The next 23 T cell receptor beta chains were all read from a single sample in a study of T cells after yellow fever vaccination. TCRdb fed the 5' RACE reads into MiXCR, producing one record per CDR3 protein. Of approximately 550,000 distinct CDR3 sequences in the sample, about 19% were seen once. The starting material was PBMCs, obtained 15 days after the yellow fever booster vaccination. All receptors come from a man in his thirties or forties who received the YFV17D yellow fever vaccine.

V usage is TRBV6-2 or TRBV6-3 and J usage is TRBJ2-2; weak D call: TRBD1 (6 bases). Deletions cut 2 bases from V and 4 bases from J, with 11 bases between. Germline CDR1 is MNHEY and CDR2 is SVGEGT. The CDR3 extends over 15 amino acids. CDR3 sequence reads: CASSYPGTLTGELFF. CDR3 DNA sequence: TGTGCCAGCAGTTACCCCGGGACACTCACCGGGGAGCTGTTTTTT.

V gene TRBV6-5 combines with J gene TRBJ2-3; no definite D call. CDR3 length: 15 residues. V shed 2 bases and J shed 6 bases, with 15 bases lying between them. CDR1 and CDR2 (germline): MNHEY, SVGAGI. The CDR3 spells CASSYVPQLGDTQYF. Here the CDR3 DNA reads TGTGCCAGCAGTTACGTCCCTCAATTAGGGGATACGCAGTATTTT.

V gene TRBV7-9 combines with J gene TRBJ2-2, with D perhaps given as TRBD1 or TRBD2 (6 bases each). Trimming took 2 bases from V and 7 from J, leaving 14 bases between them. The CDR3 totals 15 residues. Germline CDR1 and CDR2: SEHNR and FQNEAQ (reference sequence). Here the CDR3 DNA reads TGTGCCAGCAGCTTATCACGGAGGGGGAACGGGGAGCTGTTTTTT. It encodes CASSLSRRGNGELFF. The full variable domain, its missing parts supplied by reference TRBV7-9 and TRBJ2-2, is DTGVSQNPRHKITKRGQNVTFRCDPISEHNRLYWYRQTLGQGPEFLTYFQNEAQLEKSRLLSDRFSAERPKGSFSTLEIQRTEQGDSAMYLCASSLSRRGNGELFFGEGSRLTVL.

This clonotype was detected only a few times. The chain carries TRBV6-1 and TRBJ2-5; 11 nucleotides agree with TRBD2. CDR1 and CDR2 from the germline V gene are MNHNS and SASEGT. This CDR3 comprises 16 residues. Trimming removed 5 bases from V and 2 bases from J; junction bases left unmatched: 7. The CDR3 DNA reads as TGTGCCAGCAGTCCTCTAGCGGGAGGCGGTCAAGAGACCCAGTACTTC. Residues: CASSPLAGGGQETQYF.

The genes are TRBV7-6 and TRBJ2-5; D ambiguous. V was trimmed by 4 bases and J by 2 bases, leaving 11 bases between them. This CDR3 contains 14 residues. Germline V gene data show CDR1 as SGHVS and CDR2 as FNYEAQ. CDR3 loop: CASSSPKLQETQYF. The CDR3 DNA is TGTGCCAGCAGCTCCCCGAAATTACAAGAGACCCAGTACTTC.

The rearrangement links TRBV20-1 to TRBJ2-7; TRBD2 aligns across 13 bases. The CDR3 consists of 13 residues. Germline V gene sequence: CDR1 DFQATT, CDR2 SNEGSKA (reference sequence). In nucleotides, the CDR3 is TGCACTTTCCGGACTAGCGGGAGTTACGAGCAGTACTTC. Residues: CTFRTSGSYEQYF.

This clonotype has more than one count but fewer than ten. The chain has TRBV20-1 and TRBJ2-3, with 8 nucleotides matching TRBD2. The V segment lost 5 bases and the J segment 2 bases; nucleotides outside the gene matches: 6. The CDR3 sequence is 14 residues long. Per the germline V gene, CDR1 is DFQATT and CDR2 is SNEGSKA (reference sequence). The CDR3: CSAVSGIVTDTQYF. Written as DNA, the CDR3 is TGCAGTGCTGTTAGCGGGATAGTCACAGATACGCAGTATTTT.

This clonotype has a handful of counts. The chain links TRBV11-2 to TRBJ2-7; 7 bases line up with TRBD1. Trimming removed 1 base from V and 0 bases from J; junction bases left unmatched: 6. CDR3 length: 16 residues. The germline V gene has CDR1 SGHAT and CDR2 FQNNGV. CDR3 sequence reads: CASSLGDSPISYEQYF. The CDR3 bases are TGTGCCAGCAGCTTAGGGGACAGCCCGATCTCCTACGAGCAGTACTTC.

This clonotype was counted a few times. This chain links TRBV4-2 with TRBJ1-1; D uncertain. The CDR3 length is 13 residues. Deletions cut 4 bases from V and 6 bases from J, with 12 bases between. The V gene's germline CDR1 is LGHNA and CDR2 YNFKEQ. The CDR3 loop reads CASSRSKGPEAFF. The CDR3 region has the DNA TGTGCCAGCAGCCGCTCAAAAGGGCCTGAAGCTTTCTTT.

CDR3 nucleotide sequence: TGTGCCAGCAGACTAGCCTACAATGAGCAGTTCTTC. Amino acid sequence: CASRLAYNEQFF. The chain joins TRBV28 to TRBJ2-1; a possible D gene is TRBD2 (5 bases). Trimming left V 6 bases short and J 2 bases short, with 5 bases between. Germline V gene data show CDR1 as MDHEN and CDR2 as SYDVKM. The CDR3 sequence is 12 residues long.

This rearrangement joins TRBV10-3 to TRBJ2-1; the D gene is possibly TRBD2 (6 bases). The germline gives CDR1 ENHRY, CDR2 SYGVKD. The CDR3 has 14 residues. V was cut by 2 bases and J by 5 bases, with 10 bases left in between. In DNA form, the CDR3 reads TGTGCCATCAGTGAGGGTAGCGGAAACAATGAGCAGTTCTTC. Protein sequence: CAISEGSGNNEQFF.

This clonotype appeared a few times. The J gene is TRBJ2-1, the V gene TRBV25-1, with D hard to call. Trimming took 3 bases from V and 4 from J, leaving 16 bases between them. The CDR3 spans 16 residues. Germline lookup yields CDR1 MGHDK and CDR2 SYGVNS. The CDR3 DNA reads TGTGCCAGCAGTGACAGTGCGGCAAGCCCTTACAATGAGCAGTTCTTC. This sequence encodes CASSDSAASPYNEQFF.

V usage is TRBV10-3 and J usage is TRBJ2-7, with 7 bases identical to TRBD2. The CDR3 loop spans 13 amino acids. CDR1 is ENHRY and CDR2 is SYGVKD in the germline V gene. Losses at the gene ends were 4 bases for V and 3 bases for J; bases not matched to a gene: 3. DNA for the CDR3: TGTGCCATCAGTGCTAGCGGCGACTACGAGCAGTACTTC. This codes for CAISASGDYEQYF.

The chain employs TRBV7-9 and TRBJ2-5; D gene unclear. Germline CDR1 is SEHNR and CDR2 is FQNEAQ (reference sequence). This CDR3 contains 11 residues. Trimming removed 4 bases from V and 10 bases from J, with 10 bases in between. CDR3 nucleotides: TGTGCCAGCAGCTCCGAGATTCGCCAGTACTTC. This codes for CASSSEIRQYF.

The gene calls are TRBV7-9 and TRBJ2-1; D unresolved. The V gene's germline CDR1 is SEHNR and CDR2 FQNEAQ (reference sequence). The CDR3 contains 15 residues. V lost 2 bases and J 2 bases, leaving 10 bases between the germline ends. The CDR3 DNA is TGTGCCAGCAGCTTAAGTGCGGTAACCTACAATGAGCAGTTCTTC. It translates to CASSLSAVTYNEQFF.

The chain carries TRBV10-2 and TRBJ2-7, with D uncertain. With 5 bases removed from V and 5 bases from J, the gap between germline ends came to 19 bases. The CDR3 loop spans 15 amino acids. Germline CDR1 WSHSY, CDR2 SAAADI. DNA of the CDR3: TGCGCCAGCAGTCAAAGACAAGACCTCCCCCACGAGCAGTACTTC. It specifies CASSQRQDLPHEQYF.

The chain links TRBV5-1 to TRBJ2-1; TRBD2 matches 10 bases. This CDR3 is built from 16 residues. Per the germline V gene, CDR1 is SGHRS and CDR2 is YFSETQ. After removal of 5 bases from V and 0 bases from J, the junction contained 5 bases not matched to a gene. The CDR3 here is CASRQLAGSSYNEQFF. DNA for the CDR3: TGCGCCAGCAGGCAACTAGCGGGAAGCTCCTACAATGAGCAGTTCTTC.

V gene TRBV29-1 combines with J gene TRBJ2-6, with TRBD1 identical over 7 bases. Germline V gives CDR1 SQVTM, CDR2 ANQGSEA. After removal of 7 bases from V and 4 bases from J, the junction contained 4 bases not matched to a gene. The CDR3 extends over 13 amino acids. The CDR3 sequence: CSARGQGANVLTF. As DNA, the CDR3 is TGCAGCGCTAGGGGGCAGGGGGCCAACGTCCTGACTTTC.

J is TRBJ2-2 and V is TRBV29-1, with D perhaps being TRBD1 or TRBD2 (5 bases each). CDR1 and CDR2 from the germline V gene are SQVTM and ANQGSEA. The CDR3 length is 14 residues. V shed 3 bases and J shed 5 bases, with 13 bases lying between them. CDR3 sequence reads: CSVEGTRGTGELFF. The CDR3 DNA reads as TGCAGCGTTGAGGGGACCCGGGGTACCGGGGAGCTGTTTTTT.

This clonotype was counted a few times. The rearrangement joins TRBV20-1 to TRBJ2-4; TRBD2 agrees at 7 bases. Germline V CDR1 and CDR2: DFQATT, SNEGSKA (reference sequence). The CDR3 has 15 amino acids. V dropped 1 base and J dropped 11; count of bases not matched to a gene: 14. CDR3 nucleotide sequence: TGCAGTGCTAGAGCCACACTACTAGCGAACAGGTTTCAGTACTTC. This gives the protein CSARATLLANRFQYF.

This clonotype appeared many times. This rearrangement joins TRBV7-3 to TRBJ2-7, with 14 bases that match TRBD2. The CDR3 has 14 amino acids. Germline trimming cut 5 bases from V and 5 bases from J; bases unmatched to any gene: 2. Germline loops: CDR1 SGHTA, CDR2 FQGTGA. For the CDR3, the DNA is TGTGCCAGCAGCCCGGGACTAGCGGGAGACGAGCAGTACTTC. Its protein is CASSPGLAGDEQYF. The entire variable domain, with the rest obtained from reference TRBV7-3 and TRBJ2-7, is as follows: GAGVSQTPSNKVTEKGKYVELRCDPISGHTALYWYRQSLGQGPEFLIYFQGTGAADDSGLPNDRFFAVRPEGSVSTLKIQRTERGDSAVYLCASSPGLAGDEQYFGPGTRLTVT.

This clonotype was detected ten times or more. CDR3 protein: CASEGPYEQYF. CDR3 in DNA: TGTGCCTCCGAAGGTCCCTACGAGCAGTACTTC. The chain recombines TRBV30 with TRBJ2-7, with unresolved D. CDR3 length: 11 residues. Germline CDR1 and CDR2: GTSNPN and SVGIG (reference sequence). Trimming removed 7 bases from V and 2 bases from J, with 9 bases in between. The whole variable domain, filled in from reference TRBV30 and TRBJ2-7, reads SQTIHQWPATLVQPVGSPLSLECTVEGTSNPNLYWYRQAAGRGLQLLFYSVGIGQISSEVPQNLSASRPQDRQFILSSKKLLLSDSGFYLCASEGPYEQYFGPGTRLTVT.

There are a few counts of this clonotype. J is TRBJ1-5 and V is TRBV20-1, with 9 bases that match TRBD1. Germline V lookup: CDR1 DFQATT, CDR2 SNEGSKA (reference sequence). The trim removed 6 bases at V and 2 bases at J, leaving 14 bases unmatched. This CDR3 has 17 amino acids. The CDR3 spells CSAVRDREDGRNQPQHF. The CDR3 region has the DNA TGCAGTGCCGTGCGGGACAGGGAGGACGGTCGCAATCAGCCCCAGCATTTT.